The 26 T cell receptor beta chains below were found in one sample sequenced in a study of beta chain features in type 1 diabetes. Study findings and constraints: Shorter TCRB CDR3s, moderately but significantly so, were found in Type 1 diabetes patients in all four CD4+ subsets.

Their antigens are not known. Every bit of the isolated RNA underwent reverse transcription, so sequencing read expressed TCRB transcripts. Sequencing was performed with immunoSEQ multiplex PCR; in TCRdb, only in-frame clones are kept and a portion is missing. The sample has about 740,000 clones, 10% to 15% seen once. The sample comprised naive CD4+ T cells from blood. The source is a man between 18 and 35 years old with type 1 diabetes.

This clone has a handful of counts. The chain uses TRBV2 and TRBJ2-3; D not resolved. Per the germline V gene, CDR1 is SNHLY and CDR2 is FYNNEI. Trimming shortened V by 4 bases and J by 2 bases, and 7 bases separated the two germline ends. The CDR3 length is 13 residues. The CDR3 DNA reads TGTGCCAGCAGTGCCCAGTCCACAGATACGCAGTATTTT. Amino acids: CASSAQSTDTQYF.

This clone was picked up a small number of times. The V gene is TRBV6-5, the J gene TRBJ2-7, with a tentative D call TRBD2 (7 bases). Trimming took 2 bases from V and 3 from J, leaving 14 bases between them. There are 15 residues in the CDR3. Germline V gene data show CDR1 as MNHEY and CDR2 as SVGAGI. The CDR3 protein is CASSYGGGVDYEQYF. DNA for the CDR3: TGTGCCAGCAGTTACGGCGGGGGCGTCGACTACGAGCAGTACTTC.

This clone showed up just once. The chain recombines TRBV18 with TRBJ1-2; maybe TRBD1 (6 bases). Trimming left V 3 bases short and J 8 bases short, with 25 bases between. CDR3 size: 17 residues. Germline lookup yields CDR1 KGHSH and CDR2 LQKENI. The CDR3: CASSPGRGPGEIIGYTF. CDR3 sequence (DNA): TGTGCCAGCTCACCCGGACGGGGCCCAGGGGAAATAATAGGCTACACCTTC.

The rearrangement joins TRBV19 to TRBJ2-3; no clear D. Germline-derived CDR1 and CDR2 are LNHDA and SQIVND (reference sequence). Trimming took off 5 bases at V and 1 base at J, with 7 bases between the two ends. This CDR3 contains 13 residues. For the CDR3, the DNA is TGTGCCAGTAGTTATGGGGGCACAGATACGCAGTATTTT. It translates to CASSYGGTDTQYF.

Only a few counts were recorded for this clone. The CDR3 sequence: CASSPWTSGGLYEQYF. CDR3 nucleotides: TGTGCCAGCAGCCCCTGGACTAGCGGGGGCCTCTACGAGCAGTACTTC. V gene TRBV5-4 combines with J gene TRBJ2-7; 13 bases line up with TRBD2. Germline CDR1 is SGHNT and CDR2 is YYREEE (reference sequence). CDR3 size: 16 residues. V trimming: 4 bases; J trimming: 3 bases; junction bases outside the gene matches: 7.

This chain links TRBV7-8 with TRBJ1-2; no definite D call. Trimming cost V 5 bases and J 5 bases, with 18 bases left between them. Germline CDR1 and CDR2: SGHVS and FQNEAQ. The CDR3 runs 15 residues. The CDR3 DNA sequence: TGTGCCAGCAGCCTAACTACCGCGGGAGGTTATGGCTACACCTTC. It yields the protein CASSLTTAGGYGYTF. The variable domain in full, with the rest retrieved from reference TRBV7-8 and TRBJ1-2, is GAGVSQSPRYKVAKRGQDVALRCDPISGHVSLFWYQQALGQGPEFLTYFQNEAQLDKSGLPSDRFFAERPEGSVSTLKIQRTQQEDSAVYLCASSLTTAGGYGYTFGSGTRLTVV.

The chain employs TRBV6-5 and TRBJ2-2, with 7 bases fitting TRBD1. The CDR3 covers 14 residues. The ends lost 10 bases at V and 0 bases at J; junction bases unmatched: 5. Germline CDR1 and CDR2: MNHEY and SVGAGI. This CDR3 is CATLDRSNTGELFF. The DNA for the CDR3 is TGTGCCACCTTGGACAGGTCGAACACCGGGGAGCTGTTTTTT.

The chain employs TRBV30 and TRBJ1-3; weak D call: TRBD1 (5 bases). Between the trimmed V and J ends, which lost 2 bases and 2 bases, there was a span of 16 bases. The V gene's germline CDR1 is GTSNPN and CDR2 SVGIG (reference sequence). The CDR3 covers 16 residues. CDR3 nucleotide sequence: TGTGCCTGGAGTACCGCCGGGGGGAGTGCTGGAAACACCATATATTTT. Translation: CAWSTAGGSAGNTIYF.

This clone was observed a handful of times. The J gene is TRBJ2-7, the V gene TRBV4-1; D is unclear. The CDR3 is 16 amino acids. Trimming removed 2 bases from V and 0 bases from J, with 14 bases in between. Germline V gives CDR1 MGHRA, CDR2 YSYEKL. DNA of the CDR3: TGCGCCAGCAGCCAATTGGTCGGTCCTAGCTCCTACGAGCAGTACTTC. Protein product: CASSQLVGPSSYEQYF.

Here the CDR3 reads CASSLASRTVEWETQYF. Written as DNA, the CDR3 is TGTGCCAGCAGCTTAGCGTCCCGGACAGTAGAATGGGAGACCCAGTACTTC. The gene calls are TRBV7-8 and TRBJ2-5, with D possibly being TRBD1 (6 bases). CDR1 and CDR2 (germline): SGHVS, FQNEAQ. Trimming shortened V by 0 bases and J by 5 bases, and 19 bases separated the two germline ends. The CDR3 covers 17 residues.

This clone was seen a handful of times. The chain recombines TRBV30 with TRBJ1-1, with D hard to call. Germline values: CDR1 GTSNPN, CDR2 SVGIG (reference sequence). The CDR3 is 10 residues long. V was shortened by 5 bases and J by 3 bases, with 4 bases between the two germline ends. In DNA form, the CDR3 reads TGTGCCTGGGGGCACACTGAAGCTTTCTTT. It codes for CAWGHTEAFF.

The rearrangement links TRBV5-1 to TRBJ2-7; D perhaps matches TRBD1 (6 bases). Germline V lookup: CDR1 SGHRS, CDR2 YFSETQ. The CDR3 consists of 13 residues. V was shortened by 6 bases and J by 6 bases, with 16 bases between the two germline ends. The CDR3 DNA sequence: TGCGCCAGCAATAACAGGGACGTGGGCGAGCAGTACTTC. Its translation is CASNNRDVGEQYF.

The CDR3 region is CASSDRLTVNQPQHF. CDR3 bases: TGTGCCAGCAGTGACAGGTTGACGGTAAATCAGCCCCAGCATTTT. V and J are TRBV6-1 and TRBJ1-5; D gene unclear. Germline assignment: CDR1 MNHNS and CDR2 SASEGT. The CDR3 runs 15 residues. V was trimmed by 3 bases and J by 4 bases, leaving 13 bases between them.

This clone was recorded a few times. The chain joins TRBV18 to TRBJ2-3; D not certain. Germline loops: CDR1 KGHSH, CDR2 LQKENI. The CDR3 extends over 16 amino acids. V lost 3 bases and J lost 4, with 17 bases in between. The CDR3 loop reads CASSPPIVGGADTQYF. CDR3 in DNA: TGTGCCAGCTCACCCCCTATCGTGGGCGGCGCAGATACGCAGTATTTT.

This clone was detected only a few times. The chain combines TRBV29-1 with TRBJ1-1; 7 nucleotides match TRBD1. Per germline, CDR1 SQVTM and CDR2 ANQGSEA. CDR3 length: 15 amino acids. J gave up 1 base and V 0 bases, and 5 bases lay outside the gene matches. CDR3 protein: CSVEETGTANTEAFF. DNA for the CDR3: TGCAGCGTTGAAGAAACCGGGACAGCGAACACTGAAGCTTTCTTT.

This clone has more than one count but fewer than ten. The CDR3 region is CAIAQVPLTDTQYF. For the CDR3, the DNA is TGTGCCATCGCTCAGGTACCCCTCACAGATACGCAGTATTTT. The rearrangement uses TRBV10-3 and TRBJ2-3; D remains ambiguous. Trimming removed 8 bases at V and 2 bases at J, with 14 bases between. The CDR3 loop spans 14 amino acids. Germline CDR1 and CDR2: ENHRY and SYGVKD.

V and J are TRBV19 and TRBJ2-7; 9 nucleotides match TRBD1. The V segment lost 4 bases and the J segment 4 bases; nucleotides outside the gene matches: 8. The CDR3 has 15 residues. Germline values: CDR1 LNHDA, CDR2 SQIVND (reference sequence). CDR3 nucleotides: TGTGCCAGTAGTACTCCCGGGACAGGGTCATACGAGCAGTACTTC. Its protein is CASSTPGTGSYEQYF. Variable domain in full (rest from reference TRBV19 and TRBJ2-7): DGGITQSPKYLFRKEGQNVTLSCEQNLNHDAMYWYRQDPGQGLRLIYYSQIVNDFQKGDIAEGYSVSREKKESFPLTVTSAQKNPTAFYLCASSTPGTGSYEQYFGPGTRLTVT.

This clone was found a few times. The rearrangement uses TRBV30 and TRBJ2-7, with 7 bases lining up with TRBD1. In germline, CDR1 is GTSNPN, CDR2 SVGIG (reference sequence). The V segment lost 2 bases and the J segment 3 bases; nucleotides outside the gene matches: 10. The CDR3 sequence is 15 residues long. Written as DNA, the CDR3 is TGTGCCTGGAGTCCTCTGGACAGGATTTTCTACGAGCAGTACTTC. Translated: CAWSPLDRIFYEQYF.

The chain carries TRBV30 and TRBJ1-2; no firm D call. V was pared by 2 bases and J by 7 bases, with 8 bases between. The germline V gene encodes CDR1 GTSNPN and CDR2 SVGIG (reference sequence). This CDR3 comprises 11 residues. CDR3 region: CAWSLGPGYTF. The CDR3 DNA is TGTGCCTGGAGTCTCGGACCTGGCTACACCTTC. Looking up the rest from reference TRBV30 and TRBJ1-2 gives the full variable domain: SQTIHQWPATLVQPVGSPLSLECTVEGTSNPNLYWYRQAAGRGLQLLFYSVGIGQISSEVPQNLSASRPQDRQFILSSKKLLLSDSGFYLCAWSLGPGYTFGSGTRLTVV.

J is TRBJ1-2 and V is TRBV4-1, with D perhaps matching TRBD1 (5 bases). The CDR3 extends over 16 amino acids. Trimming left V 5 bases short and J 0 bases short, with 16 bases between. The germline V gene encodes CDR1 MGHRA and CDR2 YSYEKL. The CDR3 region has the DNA TGCGCCAGCAGCTCTCCGGGACGGTCGTCTAACTATGGCTACACCTTC. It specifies CASSSPGRSSNYGYTF.

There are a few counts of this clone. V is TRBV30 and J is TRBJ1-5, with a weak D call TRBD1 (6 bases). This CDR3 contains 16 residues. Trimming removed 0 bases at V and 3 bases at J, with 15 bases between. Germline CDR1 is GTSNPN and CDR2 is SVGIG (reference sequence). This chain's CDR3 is CAWSVELGANNQPQHF. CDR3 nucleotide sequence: TGTGCCTGGAGTGTTGAATTGGGGGCTAACAATCAGCCCCAGCATTTT.

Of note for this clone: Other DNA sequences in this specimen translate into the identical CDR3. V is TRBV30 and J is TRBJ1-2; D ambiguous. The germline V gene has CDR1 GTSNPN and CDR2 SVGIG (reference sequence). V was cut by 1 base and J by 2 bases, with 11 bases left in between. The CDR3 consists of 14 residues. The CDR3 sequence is CAWSDRRLNYGYTF. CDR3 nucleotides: TGTGCCTGGAGTGATCGTCGCCTGAACTATGGCTACACCTTC.

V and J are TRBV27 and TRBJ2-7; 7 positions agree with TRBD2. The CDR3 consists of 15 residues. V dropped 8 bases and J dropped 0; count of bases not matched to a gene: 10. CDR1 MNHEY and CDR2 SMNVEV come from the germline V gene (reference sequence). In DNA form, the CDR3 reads TGTGCCAGCCGCCCCGGACTAGTTGCCTCCTACGAGCAGTACTTC. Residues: CASRPGLVASYEQYF.

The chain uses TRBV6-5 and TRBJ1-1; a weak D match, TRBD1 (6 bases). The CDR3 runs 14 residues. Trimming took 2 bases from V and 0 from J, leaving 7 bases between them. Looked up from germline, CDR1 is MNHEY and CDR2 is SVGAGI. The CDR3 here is CASSYDRLNTEAFF. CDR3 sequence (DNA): TGTGCCAGCAGTTACGACAGGTTGAACACTGAAGCTTTCTTT.

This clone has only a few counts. The CDR3 DNA reads as TGTGCCAGCAGCCTGGGACTAGCGGTGAGCCAAGAGACCCAGTACTTC. Translation gives CASSLGLAVSQETQYF. V usage is TRBV5-4 and J usage is TRBJ2-5, with 11 bases fitting TRBD2. Trimming took 4 bases from V and 1 from J; bases not matched to a gene: 6. From germline, CDR1 is SGHNT and CDR2 YYREEE (reference sequence). The CDR3 is made up of 16 amino acids.

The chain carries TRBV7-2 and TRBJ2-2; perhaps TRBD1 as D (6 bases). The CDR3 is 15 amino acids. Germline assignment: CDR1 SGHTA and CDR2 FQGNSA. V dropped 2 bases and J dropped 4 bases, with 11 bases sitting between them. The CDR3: CASSLTQGGTGELFF. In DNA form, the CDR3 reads TGTGCCAGCAGCTTAACCCAAGGGGGCACCGGGGAGCTGTTTTTT.